Following are 27 T cell receptor beta chains from one sample sequenced in a study of graft-versus-host responses after intestinal transplantation. Sequencing used immunoSEQ multiplex PCR; TCRdb keeps in-frame clones, though not all of them. The sample records around 110,000 clones, approximately 93% being singletons. Their recognized antigens are unknown. Specimen: unstimulated CD8+ T cells sorted from spleen or lymph node cells, collected before transplant. Source of these receptors: a human donor who was the organ donor for an intestinal transplant.

J is TRBJ2-2 and V is TRBV19; unclear D gene. V dropped 5 bases and J dropped 5 bases, with 12 bases sitting between them. The CDR3 is 14 residues long. Germline V gene sequence: CDR1 LNHDA, CDR2 SQIVND (reference sequence). The CDR3 coding sequence is TGTGCCAGTAGTTCGGGCCTACTTACCGGGGAGCTGTTTTTT. Translating gives CASSSGLLTGELFF.

This clone was seen only once. This chain uses TRBV9 with TRBJ2-7, with 7 positions matching TRBD2. V gave up 5 bases and J gave up 2 bases; unmatched junction bases: 4. The CDR3 loop spans 13 amino acids. CDR1 SGDLS and CDR2 YYNGEE come from the germline V gene. In DNA, the CDR3 is TGTGCCAGCAGTACCGGACTAGCCTACGAGCAGTACTTC. It encodes CASSTGLAYEQYF.

The V call is TRBV19, the J call TRBJ2-1; a weak D match, TRBD2 (5 bases). This CDR3 is built from 15 residues. V lost 3 bases and J lost 2, with 11 bases in between. Germline assignment: CDR1 LNHDA and CDR2 SQIVND (reference sequence). CDR3 loop: CASSIASGPYNEQFF. The CDR3 coding sequence is TGTGCCAGTAGTATTGCCAGCGGACCCTACAATGAGCAGTTCTTC.

The chain recombines TRBV4-1 with TRBJ2-7; TRBD2 aligns across 14 bases. The V and J ends lost 5 bases and 6 bases, in that order; junction bases with no gene match: 9. CDR1 and CDR2 (germline): MGHRA, YSYEKL. There are 16 residues in the CDR3. CDR3 sequence reads: CASSTRLAGGVLEQYF. The CDR3 region has the DNA TGCGCCAGCAGCACCCGACTAGCGGGAGGGGTTCTCGAGCAGTACTTC.

The chain has TRBV11-2 and TRBJ2-7; TRBD2 might be the D (5 bases). This CDR3 contains 15 residues. Germline V gene lookup returns CDR1 SGHAT and CDR2 FQNNGV. V lost 2 bases and J 4 bases, leaving 15 bases between the germline ends. The DNA of the CDR3 is TGTGCCAGCAGCTTACGGTGGTGGGAGCGATACGAGCAGTACTTC. It translates to CASSLRWWERYEQYF.

The rearrangement uses TRBV29-1 and TRBJ1-2; the D is unclear. Between the trimmed V and J ends, which lost 2 bases and 2 bases, there was a span of 24 bases. There are 18 residues in the CDR3. Germline CDR1 reads SQVTM; CDR2 reads ANQGSEA. CDR3 coding DNA: TGCAGCGTTGAATTTGCAGGCGGCGCAACGAGAGACAACTATGGCTACACCTTC. Its translation: CSVEFAGGATRDNYGYTF.

V gene TRBV19 combines with J gene TRBJ2-2; tentatively, D is TRBD1 (7 bases). This CDR3 has 16 amino acids. Per the germline V gene, CDR1 is LNHDA and CDR2 is SQIVND (reference sequence). Trimming removed 3 bases from V and 2 bases from J, with 13 bases in between. CDR3 loop: CASSIRGTVNTGELFF. The DNA of the CDR3 is TGTGCCAGTAGTATTCGGGGGACAGTTAACACCGGGGAGCTGTTTTTT. Variable domain in full (rest from reference TRBV19 and TRBJ2-2): DGGITQSPKYLFRKEGQNVTLSCEQNLNHDAMYWYRQDPGQGLRLIYYSQIVNDFQKGDIAEGYSVSREKKESFPLTVTSAQKNPTAFYLCASSIRGTVNTGELFFGEGSRLTVL.

V gene TRBV7-2 combines with J gene TRBJ2-1; D perhaps matches TRBD2 (6 bases). In germline, CDR1 is SGHTA, CDR2 FQGNSA. Trimming stripped 5 bases from V and 6 bases from J, with 11 bases between. CDR3 length: 13 amino acids. CDR3 region: CASSPGTRNEQFF. CDR3 DNA: TGTGCCAGCAGCCCCGGGACTCGCAATGAGCAGTTCTTC.

The chain couples TRBV27 to TRBJ2-1; the D gene is possibly TRBD1 (7 bases). The CDR3 length is 15 residues. Germline V lookup: CDR1 MNHEY, CDR2 SMNVEV (reference sequence). V lost 4 bases and J 4 bases, leaving 14 bases between the germline ends. The CDR3 DNA follows: TGTGCCAGCAGTTCCAGGGGGGCTTTTTACAATGAGCAGTTCTTC. This sequence encodes CASSSRGAFYNEQFF.

The genes are TRBV11-2 and TRBJ2-1, with a tentative D call TRBD2 (5 bases). CDR1 and CDR2 from the germline V gene are SGHAT and FQNNGV. V was cut by 2 bases and J by 0 bases, with 17 bases left in between. The CDR3 length is 18 residues. CDR3 in amino acids: CASSLPITARDSYNEQFF. CDR3 bases: TGTGCCAGCAGCTTACCGATAACGGCGAGGGACTCCTACAATGAGCAGTTCTTC.

This chain joins TRBV4-3 and TRBJ2-5, with D perhaps matching TRBD2 (5 bases). From germline, CDR1 is LGHNA and CDR2 YSLEER. Trimming left V 1 base short and J 4 bases short, with 13 bases between. This CDR3 contains 15 residues. The CDR3 protein is CASSQVPVRGETQYF. In nucleotides, the CDR3 is TGCGCCAGCAGCCAAGTTCCCGTCCGGGGAGAGACCCAGTACTTC.

The chain joins TRBV10-3 to TRBJ2-3; 10 bases map to TRBD1. This CDR3 has 18 residues. Per germline, CDR1 ENHRY and CDR2 SYGVKD. Trimming at V came to 4 bases and at J to 1 base, leaving 11 bases not matched to a gene. The CDR3 here is CAISGPLGTGAGTDTQYF. As DNA, the CDR3 is TGTGCCATCAGTGGGCCCCTAGGGACAGGGGCCGGCACAGATACGCAGTATTTT.

The chain is built from TRBV10-1 and TRBJ2-1; D uncertain. Between the trimmed V and J ends, which lost 1 base and 8 bases, there was a span of 3 bases. This CDR3 has 11 residues. The germline V gene has CDR1 WNHNN and CDR2 SYGVQD (reference sequence). CDR3 in amino acids: CASSECYEQFF. The CDR3 nucleotides read TGCGCCAGCAGTGAGTGCTATGAGCAGTTCTTC.

The rearrangement links TRBV6-5 to TRBJ2-5; no clear D gene. CDR3 length equals 15 residues. Germline V CDR1 and CDR2: MNHEY, SVGAGI. Trimming stripped 2 bases from V and 2 bases from J, with 12 bases between. In DNA, the CDR3 is TGTGCCAGCAGTTACAGTGATCTGCTACAAGAGACCCAGTACTTC. It is translated as CASSYSDLLQETQYF.

The chain carries TRBV30 and TRBJ2-1; D uncertain. The CDR3 is made up of 14 amino acids. Germline values: CDR1 GTSNPN, CDR2 SVGIG (reference sequence). The V end lost 0 bases, the J end lost 7 bases, and 13 bases lay between the germline ends. The CDR3 sequence is CAWSVEASRNEQFF. Here the CDR3 DNA reads TGTGCCTGGAGTGTGGAAGCGTCCAGAAATGAGCAGTTCTTC.

The gene calls are TRBV19 and TRBJ1-2; possibly TRBD1 for D (5 bases). Trimming took 8 bases from V and 7 from J, leaving 8 bases between them. Germline V CDR1 and CDR2: LNHDA, SQIVND (reference sequence). The CDR3 contains 10 residues. In DNA, the CDR3 is TGTGCCAGTGGGACCATTGGCTACACCTTC. It codes for CASGTIGYTF. Variable domain in full (rest from reference TRBV19 and TRBJ1-2): DGGITQSPKYLFRKEGQNVTLSCEQNLNHDAMYWYRQDPGQGLRLIYYSQIVNDFQKGDIAEGYSVSREKKESFPLTVTSAQKNPTAFYLCASGTIGYTFGSGTRLTVV.

This chain links TRBV19 with TRBJ2-7; 7 bases align to TRBD2. Germline-derived CDR1 and CDR2 are LNHDA and SQIVND (reference sequence). The CDR3 has 14 amino acids. The V gene end was trimmed by 3 bases and the J gene end by 5 bases; junction bases not matched to a gene: 7. In nucleotides, the CDR3 is TGTGCCAGTAGTATTTGGGGGGGAGTCAACGAGCAGTACTTC. Translation: CASSIWGGVNEQYF.

The genes are TRBV6-5 and TRBJ1-2; D ambiguous. The CDR3 contains 13 residues. Trimming left V 2 bases short and J 4 bases short, with 8 bases between. Germline CDR1 and CDR2: MNHEY and SVGAGI. Written as DNA, the CDR3 is TGTGCCAGCAGTTACGGGAGCACCTATGGCTACACCTTC. Encoded protein: CASSYGSTYGYTF.

The chain has TRBV10-3 and TRBJ2-1, with 8 positions matching TRBD1. The CDR3 loop spans 18 amino acids. CDR1 is ENHRY, CDR2 SYGVKD, per germline. With 5 bases clipped from V and 6 bases from J, the junction kept 18 bases outside the gene matches. The CDR3 sequence: CAISYKTPDRDQGNEQFF. CDR3 coding DNA: TGTGCCATCAGTTACAAGACCCCGGACAGGGACCAAGGCAATGAGCAGTTCTTC.

The chain employs TRBV4-3 and TRBJ1-1, with no clear D. This CDR3 is built from 15 residues. V shed 4 bases and J shed 0 bases, with 12 bases lying between them. CDR1 and CDR2 (germline): LGHNA, YSLEER. This CDR3 is CASSPWTGLNTEAFF. The DNA for the CDR3 is TGCGCCAGCAGCCCTTGGACGGGGTTGAACACTGAAGCTTTCTTT.

The chain has TRBV27 and TRBJ1-5; D is unclear. V was clipped by 2 bases and J by 3 bases, with 8 bases between them. The CDR3 has 14 residues. Germline CDR1 MNHEY, CDR2 SMNVEV (reference sequence). CDR3 sequence: CASSLIGPNQPQHF. CDR3 nucleotides: TGTGCCAGCAGTTTAATTGGGCCCAATCAGCCCCAGCATTTT.

This clone was picked up one time. The chain combines TRBV4-1 with TRBJ1-2; D remains ambiguous. V lost 0 bases to trimming and J lost 6 bases, with 8 bases between them. The CDR3 is made up of 13 amino acids. Germline CDR1 is MGHRA and CDR2 is YSYEKL. CDR3 amino acids: CASSQEVGDGYTF. The CDR3 DNA follows: TGCGCCAGCAGCCAAGAGGTCGGGGATGGCTACACCTTC.

Turning to this clone: This sample also contains other DNA sequences that code for the same CDR3. This chain joins TRBV9 and TRBJ2-7; the D gene could be TRBD1 or TRBD2 (5 bases each). Per germline, CDR1 SGDLS and CDR2 YYNGEE. This CDR3 is built from 15 residues. V was pared by 4 bases and J by 3 bases, with 17 bases between. CDR3 loop: CASSILRDGLYEQYF. Written as DNA, the CDR3 is TGTGCCAGCAGCATACTACGGGACGGACTCTACGAGCAGTACTTC. Full variable domain (rest looked up from reference TRBV9 and TRBJ2-7): DSGVTQTPKHLITATGQRVTLRCSPRSGDLSVYWYQQSLDQGLQFLIQYYNGEERAKGNILERFSAQQFPDLHSELNLSSLELGDSALYFCASSILRDGLYEQYFGPGTRLTVT.

The chain links TRBV6-1 to TRBJ2-1; D not certain. The V and J ends lost 8 bases and 8 bases respectively, with 10 bases between them. The CDR3 covers 11 residues. CDR1 is MNHNS and CDR2 is SASEGT in the germline V gene. The CDR3 protein is CASCRRDEQFF. The DNA for the CDR3 is TGTGCCAGCTGTCGTAGGGATGAGCAGTTCTTC.

The chain is built from TRBV4-1 and TRBJ2-2, with 10 bases fitting TRBD2. J lost 7 bases, V lost 3 bases, and 8 bases had no gene match. Germline assignment: CDR1 MGHRA and CDR2 YSYEKL. The CDR3 spans 16 residues. CDR3 residues: CASSQVLAGEGGELFF. The CDR3 DNA reads TGCGCCAGCAGCCAGGTCCTAGCGGGAGAAGGCGGGGAGCTGTTTTTT.

The chain is built from TRBV19 and TRBJ1-2; D is unclear. Trimming removed 4 bases at V and 4 bases at J, with 22 bases between. CDR1 is LNHDA and CDR2 is SQIVND in the germline V gene (reference sequence). The CDR3 has 17 residues. This CDR3 is CASSRPQNSTLFYGYTF. In DNA, the CDR3 is TGTGCCAGTAGTAGGCCTCAGAACTCAACTTTATTCTATGGCTACACCTTC.

The chain recombines TRBV29-1 with TRBJ1-2; 7 nucleotides align to TRBD1. Per the germline V gene, CDR1 is SQVTM and CDR2 is ANQGSEA. The CDR3 is 14 amino acids. The V segment lost 0 bases and the J segment 4 bases; nucleotides outside the gene matches: 5. CDR3 in amino acids: CSVEDQGQAYGYTF. CDR3 coding DNA: TGCAGCGTTGAAGATCAAGGACAGGCCTATGGCTACACCTTC.